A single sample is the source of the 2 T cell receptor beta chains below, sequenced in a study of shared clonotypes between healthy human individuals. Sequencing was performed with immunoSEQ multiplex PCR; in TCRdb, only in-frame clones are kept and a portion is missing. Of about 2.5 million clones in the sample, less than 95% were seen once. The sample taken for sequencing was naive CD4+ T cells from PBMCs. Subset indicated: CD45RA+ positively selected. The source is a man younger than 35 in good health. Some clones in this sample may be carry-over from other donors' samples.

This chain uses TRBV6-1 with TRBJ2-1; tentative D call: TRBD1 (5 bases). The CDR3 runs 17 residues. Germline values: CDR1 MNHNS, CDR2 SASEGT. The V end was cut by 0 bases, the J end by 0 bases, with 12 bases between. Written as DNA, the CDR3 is TGTGCCAGCAGTGAAGCGTGGGGCAGGAGCTCCTACAATGAGCAGTTCTTC. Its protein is CASSEAWGRSSYNEQFF.

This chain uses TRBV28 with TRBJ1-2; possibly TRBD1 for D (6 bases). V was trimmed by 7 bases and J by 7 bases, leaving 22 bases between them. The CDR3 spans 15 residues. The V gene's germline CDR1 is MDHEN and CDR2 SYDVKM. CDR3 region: CASTPGWGRTSGYTF. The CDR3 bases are TGTGCCAGCACCCCGGGGTGGGGGCGCACGAGTGGCTACACCTTC.